The 3 T cell receptor beta chains given below trace back to one sample, sequenced in a study of vaccination and CD4 T cells after COVID-19. Antigens for these TCRs are unknown. Treatment denoted: roughly 11-day PBMC culture with coronavirus spike peptide pools or control peptides (ViraFEST assay). Samples of CD4+ T cells were obtained from the unexposed donor before the COVID-19 pandemic (2011-2018). Sequencing of cultured CD4+ T cell DNA used the Oncomine TCR Beta short-read assay. TCRdb independently ran MiXCR on the PCR reads; one entry per CDR3 protein. The data show 5,500 to 7,500 distinct CDR3 sequences, approximately 51% seen once. The sample taken for sequencing was CD4+ T cells from blood, cultured in vitro. These TCRs come from a human donor in good health.

The rearrangement links TRBV20-1 to TRBJ2-2, with D perhaps TRBD1 (5 bases). The CDR3 is made up of 16 amino acids. V lost 0 bases and J 7 bases, leaving 18 bases between the germline ends. Germline V CDR1 and CDR2: DFQATT, SNEGSKA (reference sequence). The CDR3: CSARDLGSRGGGELFF. The CDR3 DNA reads TGCAGTGCTAGAGATCTCGGCTCTAGGGGTGGCGGGGAGCTGTTTTTT.

The rearrangement links TRBV6-5 to TRBJ1-6; tentative D call: TRBD1 (5 bases). Germline loops: CDR1 MNHEY, CDR2 SVGAGI. Trimming took off 2 bases at V and 5 bases at J, with 7 bases between the two ends. This CDR3 has 14 residues. The CDR3 DNA follows: TGTGCCAGCAGTTACGACAGAGATAATTCACCCCTCCACTTT. Its protein product is CASSYDRDNSPLHF.

The V call is TRBV29-1, the J call TRBJ1-2; D ambiguous. Deletions cut 8 bases from V and 0 bases from J, with 16 bases between. The CDR3 is made up of 14 amino acids. Germline V CDR1 and CDR2: SQVTM, ANQGSEA. CDR3 nucleotide sequence: TGCAGCATCACGGGAGCCCTACCTAACTATGGCTACACCTTC. Its translation is CSITGALPNYGYTF.